One sample yielded the 9 T cell receptor beta chains listed below, sequenced in a study of blood T cell repertoires in COVID-19. TCRdb's table, derived via immunoSEQ multiplex PCR, lists solely in-frame clones and lacks some. Of 50,000 to 55,000 clones listed, 86% are singletons. The sample consisted of peripheral blood. The receptors here all came from a man older than 75 with acute or convalescent COVID-19.

This clone has just a few counts. CDR3 residues: CASSSTSGVTGELFF. The CDR3, as DNA: TGTGCCAGCAGCTCGACTAGCGGGGTCACCGGGGAGCTGTTTTTT. The chain combines TRBV7-6 with TRBJ2-2; TRBD2 matches at 11 bases. The V and J ends lost 4 bases and 4 bases, in that order; junction bases with no gene match: 2. Germline loops: CDR1 SGHVS, CDR2 FNYEAQ. The CDR3 covers 15 residues.

The chain carries TRBV18 and TRBJ1-1; TRBD1 aligns across 9 bases. J was trimmed by 6 bases and V by 4 bases; bases with no gene match: 3. Germline-derived CDR1 and CDR2 are KGHSH and LQKENI. The CDR3 is made up of 13 amino acids. The CDR3 spells CASSLGTGSEAFF. In DNA form, the CDR3 reads TGTGCCAGCTCACTAGGGACAGGGTCTGAAGCTTTCTTT.

This clone was observed once. The chain links TRBV6-5 to TRBJ2-5, with 7 bases matching TRBD2. Trimming at V came to 2 bases and at J to 2 bases, leaving 5 bases not matched to a gene. This CDR3 region has 15 residues. Germline V CDR1 and CDR2: MNHEY, SVGAGI. The CDR3: CASSYTPGGQETQYF. The CDR3 DNA sequence: TGTGCCAGCAGTTACACCCCGGGGGGACAAGAGACCCAGTACTTC.

The chain is built from TRBV29-1 and TRBJ1-1; D gene unclear. V was cut by 4 bases and J by 7 bases, with 7 bases left in between. Germline V gene lookup returns CDR1 SQVTM and CDR2 ANQGSEA. This CDR3 is 10 amino acids long. CDR3 sequence (DNA): TGCAGCGTTGGAAGGAGTGAAGCTTTCTTT. Amino acid sequence: CSVGRSEAFF. The full variable domain, completed using reference TRBV29-1 and TRBJ1-1, is SAVISQKPSRDICQRGTSLTIQCQVDSQVTMMFWYRQQPGQSLTLIATANQGSEATYESGFVIDKFPISRPNLTFSTLTVSNMSPEDSSIYLCSVGRSEAFFGQGTRLTVV.

This chain uses TRBV27 with TRBJ1-4; 8 bases fit TRBD1. J was trimmed by 0 bases and V by 3 bases; bases with no gene match: 12. CDR3 length equals 19 residues. CDR1 is MNHEY, CDR2 SMNVEV, per germline (reference sequence). The CDR3 DNA is TGTGCCAGCAGTTTCTCTAGGACAGGGAGGATCTCAACTAATGAAAAACTGTTTTTT. Its protein is CASSFSRTGRISTNEKLFF.

V and J are TRBV5-1 and TRBJ2-3, with 9 bases that match TRBD2. This CDR3 is 17 amino acids long. After removal of 0 bases from V and 4 bases from J, the junction contained 9 bases not matched to a gene. The germline V gene encodes CDR1 SGHRS and CDR2 YFSETQ. In DNA, the CDR3 is TGCGCCAGCAGCTTGGATGGAGGTAGCGGGGGCCCAGATACGCAGTATTTT. This sequence encodes CASSLDGGSGGPDTQYF.

The V gene is TRBV16, the J gene TRBJ2-1; 9 nucleotides agree with TRBD2. The CDR3 contains 16 residues. The germline V gene encodes CDR1 KGHSY and CDR2 FQNENV. V shed 0 bases and J 5 bases; nucleotides not matched to a gene: 5. The CDR3 DNA follows: TGTGCCAGCAGCCAATCGAGGCTAGCGGGGAACAATGAGCAGTTCTTC. Amino acids: CASSQSRLAGNNEQFF. Together with reference TRBV16 and TRBJ2-1, the CDR3 gives the full variable domain: GEEVAQTPKHLVRGEGQKAKLYCAPIKGHSYVFWYQQVLKNEFKFLISFQNENVFDETGMPKERFSAKCLPNSPCSLEIQATKLEDSAVYFCASSQSRLAGNNEQFFGPGTRLTVL.

J is TRBJ2-6 and V is TRBV5-1; D call uncertain. Germline V lookup: CDR1 SGHRS, CDR2 YFSETQ. The ends were cut back, 6 bases at V and 0 bases at J, with 7 bases in the middle. The CDR3 spans 14 residues. This CDR3 reads CASMSVSGANVLTF. The CDR3 coding sequence is TGCGCCAGCATGTCGGTCTCTGGGGCCAACGTCCTGACTTTC.

The chain employs TRBV5-1 and TRBJ2-3; the match to TRBD2 covers 9 bases. The CDR3 is made up of 15 amino acids. Germline V gene lookup returns CDR1 SGHRS and CDR2 YFSETQ. J gave up 2 bases and V 1 base, and 2 bases lay outside the gene matches. The CDR3 coding sequence is TGCGCCAGCAGCTTGACTAGCGGGTACACAGATACGCAGTATTTT. This translates into CASSLTSGYTDTQYF.